The rows below give T cell receptor beta chains drawn from one sample of a study of blood T cell repertoires in COVID-19. Here immunoSEQ multiplex PCR was the method, and the copy in TCRdb shows in-frame clones only, minus some. The sample has fewer than 350,000 clones, 80% to 95% seen once. The sample was peripheral blood. The receptors shown here come from a woman in her 30s with COVID-19, enrolled during active disease. Both conserved end residues are part of each CDR3. Fields, in order: J gene, V gene, clone size, D gene, CDR3 DNA, CDR3 protein. A D gene is named only where the DNA matches it firmly. Size is stated for part of the rows, as once, few or many counts, or as a class when the clone is expanded.

TRBJ2-6,TRBV27,NA,NA,TGTGCCAGCAGTTTCGAGGGGGCTGGGGCCAACGTCCTGACTTTC,CASSFEGAGANVLTF
TRBJ2-7,TRBV15,NA,TRBD1,TGTGCCACCAGCAGACTAGGGACAGGGGGAGCCGAGCAGTACTTC,CATSRLGTGGAEQYF
TRBJ2-1,TRBV3-1/TRBV3-2,NA,NA,TGTGCCAGCAGCCAAGAGTCAGTTTCCCAGGGCGATGAGCAGTTCTTC,CASSQESVSQGDEQFF
TRBJ1-5,TRBV7-2,NA,NA,TGTGCCAGCAGCCCGGTCCCGACACAGCCCCAGCATTTT,CASSPVPTQPQHF
TRBJ1-5,TRBV6-6,NA,NA,TGTGCCAGCAGCGAGGGAGGTAATAGCAATCAGCCCCAGCATTTT,CASSEGGNSNQPQHF
TRBJ2-7,TRBV6-5,NA,NA,TGTGCCAGCGAGTTGAGGGAGCAGTACTTC,CASELREQYF
TRBJ2-1,TRBV4-1,once,NA,TGCGCCAGCAGCCAGACCCCAGGAAGGGGCTCCTACAATGAGCAGTTCTTC,CASSQTPGRGSYNEQFF
TRBJ2-1,TRBV18,NA,TRBD2,TGTGCCAGCTCATCTCTAGCGGGCTCCTACAATGAGCAGTTCTTC,CASSSLAGSYNEQFF
TRBJ2-7,TRBV5-6,NA,NA,TGTGCCAGCAGCTTGGATAACATCTACGAGCAGTACTTC,CASSLDNIYEQYF
TRBJ2-7,TRBV19,NA,TRBD2,TGTGCCAGTGCCCCAGCTAGCGGTGCCTACGAGCAGTACTTC,CASAPASGAYEQYF
TRBJ2-7,TRBV11-2,NA,TRBD1,TGTGCCAGCAGCCATACCGACAGGGCCCCGACCTACGAGCAGTACTTC,CASSHTDRAPTYEQYF
TRBJ1-3,TRBV7-9,NA,TRBD1,TGTGCCAGCCAAGGAACAGGGGAGGGAAACACCATATATTTT,CASQGTGEGNTIYF
TRBJ2-1,TRBV4-3,NA,NA,TGCGCCAGCAGCCAAGATCGCAGCGATGAGCAGTTCTTC,CASSQDRSDEQFF
TRBJ1-3,TRBV28,NA,NA,TGTGCCAGCAGACTCGGGTACTCTGGAAACACCATATATTTT,CASRLGYSGNTIYF
TRBJ2-7,TRBV10-1,NA,TRBD2,TGCGCCAGCAGTACTGGACTAGCGGGTGAGCAGTACTTC,CASSTGLAGEQYF
TRBJ2-3,TRBV9,NA,NA,TGTGCCAGCAGTCAGTCTACAGATACGCAGTATTTT,CASSQSTDTQYF
TRBJ2-7,TRBV27,NA,TRBD1,TGTGCCAGCAGTTCCCGGGACAGGGGGCCCTCCTACGAGCAGTACTTC,CASSSRDRGPSYEQYF
TRBJ2-7,TRBV5-1,NA,NA,TGCGCCAGCAGCTTGGCGAGGATCTCCTACGAGCAGTACTTC,CASSLARISYEQYF
TRBJ2-2,TRBV28,NA,TRBD2,TGTGCCAGCAGTTCGGGGGGGGCATACACCGGGGAGCTGTTTTTT,CASSSGGAYTGELFF
TRBJ2-7,TRBV6-5,few,TRBD2,TGTGCCAGCAGTCGGGGGGACTTTCACGAGCAGTACTTC,CASSRGDFHEQYF
TRBJ2-7,TRBV27,NA,TRBD1,TGTGCCAGCAGTTCCGGGACAGGGGTCGACGAGCAGTACTTC,CASSSGTGVDEQYF
TRBJ2-2,TRBV28,NA,NA,TGTGCCAGCAGGCACAGCCCCGGGGCCGGGGAGCTGTTTTTT,CASRHSPGAGELFF
TRBJ1-1,TRBV6-5,NA,TRBD1,TGTGCCAGCAGTTACGGGGACAGGGGAAGAGCTTTCTTT,CASSYGDRGRAFF
TRBJ2-1,TRBV10-1,NA,TRBD2,TGCGCCAGCAGTGACTTTAGCGGGAGCGGTGAGCAGTTCTTC,CASSDFSGSGEQFF